This T cell receptor beta chain was recovered during a study of cytomegalovirus exposure and HLA in healthy donors. Study-level results: Many donors carried some public TCRs, although rarity characterized most TCR sequences.

Use of 60 Vbeta and 13 Jbeta primers characterized the PCR. The method was immunoSEQ multiplex PCR; TCRdb's version includes in-frame clones alone and lacks a portion of them. The data show approximately 100,000 clones, with approximately 70% seen just once and about 0.84% held by the top ten. To note about this clone: No antigen is known for it.

Participants comprised healthy donors of bone marrow. With 4 bases removed from V and 2 bases from J, the gap between germline ends came to 9 bases. Looked up from germline, CDR1 is SGHRS and CDR2 is YFSETQ. The CDR3 sequence is 13 residues long. This chain joins TRBV5-1 and TRBJ2-5; D is undetermined. Sequencing was done on a sample of PBMCs. The origin of this receptor is a boy between 10 and 17 years old in good health and CMV-seronegative. CDR3 protein: CASSPGFQETQYF. As DNA, the CDR3 is TGCGCCAGCAGCCCCGGGTTTCAAGAGACCCAGTACTTC.